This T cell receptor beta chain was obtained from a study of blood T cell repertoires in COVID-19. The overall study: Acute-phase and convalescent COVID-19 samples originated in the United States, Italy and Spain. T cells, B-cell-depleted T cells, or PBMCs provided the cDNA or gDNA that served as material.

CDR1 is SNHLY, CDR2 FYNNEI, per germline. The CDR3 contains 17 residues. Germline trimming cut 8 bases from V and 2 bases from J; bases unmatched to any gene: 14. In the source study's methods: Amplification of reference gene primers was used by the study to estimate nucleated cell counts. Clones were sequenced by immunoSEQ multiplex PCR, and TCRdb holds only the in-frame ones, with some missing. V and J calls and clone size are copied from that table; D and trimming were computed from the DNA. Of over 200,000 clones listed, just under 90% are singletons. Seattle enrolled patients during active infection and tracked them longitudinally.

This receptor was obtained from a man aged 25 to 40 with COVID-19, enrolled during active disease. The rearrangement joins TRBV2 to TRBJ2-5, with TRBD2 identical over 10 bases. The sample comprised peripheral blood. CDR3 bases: TGTGCCAGCCCTTTCGCCGTCCGGACTAGCGGACAAGAGACCCAGTACTTC. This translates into CASPFAVRTSGQETQYF.